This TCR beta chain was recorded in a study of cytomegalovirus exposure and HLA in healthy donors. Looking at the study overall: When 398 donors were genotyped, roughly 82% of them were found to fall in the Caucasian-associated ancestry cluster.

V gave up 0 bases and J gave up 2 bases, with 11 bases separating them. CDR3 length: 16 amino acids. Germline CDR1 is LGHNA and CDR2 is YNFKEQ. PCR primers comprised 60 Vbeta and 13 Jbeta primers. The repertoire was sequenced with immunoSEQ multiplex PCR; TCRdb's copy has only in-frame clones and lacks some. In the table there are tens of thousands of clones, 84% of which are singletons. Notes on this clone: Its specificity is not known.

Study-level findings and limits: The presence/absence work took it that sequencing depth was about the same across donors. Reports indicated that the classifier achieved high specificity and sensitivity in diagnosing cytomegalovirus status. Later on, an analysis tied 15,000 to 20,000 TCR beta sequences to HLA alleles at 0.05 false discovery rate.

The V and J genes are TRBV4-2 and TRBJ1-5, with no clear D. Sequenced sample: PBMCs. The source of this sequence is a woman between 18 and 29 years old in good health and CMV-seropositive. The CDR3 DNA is TGTGCCAGCAGCCAAGATCCCATAGCGGGCAATCAGCCCCAGCATTTT. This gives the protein CASSQDPIAGNQPQHF.